These 32 T cell receptor beta chains were all obtained from the same sample, sequenced in a study of blood T cell repertoires in COVID-19 (dated by TCRdb to 2019 to 2021). Libraries were made using the immunoSEQ multiplex PCR assay. TCRdb carries this immuneACCESS record with in-frame sequences only. Its versions omit some clonotypes, under half of them owing to an unresolved V gene in the studies checked, with the rest unexplained. This sample has around 200,000 clones in its table, and roughly 89% of those were observed once. The top ten clonotypes cover under 2.5% of the sample. Input material: PBMCs or T cells enriched from blood (not recorded which). Receptors were obtained from a woman in her 40s with acute COVID-19.

The chain uses TRBV6-5 and TRBJ1-5, with 11 bases identical to TRBD1. The CDR3 spans 14 residues. Germline CDR1 and CDR2: MNHEY and SVGAGI. Trimming removed 5 bases from V and 7 bases from J; junction bases left unmatched: 4. The CDR3 DNA sequence: TGTGCCAGCAGTAGGGGACAGGGGGAACAGCCCCAGCATTTT. It specifies CASSRGQGEQPQHF.

This clone was seen many times. This chain uses TRBV30 with TRBJ2-7, with D possibly TRBD2 on 5 matching bases. The CDR3 sequence is 13 residues long. V was clipped by 3 bases and J by 3 bases, with 12 bases between them. Germline V lookup: CDR1 GTSNPN, CDR2 SVGIG (reference sequence). CDR3: CAWRGGGHYEQYF. The DNA of the CDR3 is TGTGCCTGGAGAGGCGGCGGGCACTACGAGCAGTACTTC. Together with reference TRBV30 and TRBJ2-7, the CDR3 gives the full variable domain: SQTIHQWPATLVQPVGSPLSLECTVEGTSNPNLYWYRQAAGRGLQLLFYSVGIGQISSEVPQNLSASRPQDRQFILSSKKLLLSDSGFYLCAWRGGGHYEQYFGPGTRLTVT.

This chain links TRBV6-6 with TRBJ1-5; no definite D call. V lost 6 bases and J 1 base, leaving 7 bases between the germline ends. This CDR3 region has 13 residues. Germline CDR1 is MNHNY and CDR2 is SVGAGI (reference sequence). CDR3 coding DNA: TGTGCCAGCAGCCTCGGGAGCAATCAGCCCCAGCATTTT. It codes for CASSLGSNQPQHF.

This clone has just one count. This sequence joins TRBV15 and TRBJ2-7; weak D call: TRBD2 (6 bases). CDR1 LNHNV and CDR2 YYDKDF come from the germline V gene (reference sequence). Trimming took off 3 bases at V and 6 bases at J, with 18 bases between the two ends. This CDR3 has 15 residues. This chain's CDR3 is CATSRGGTGLSEQYF. In nucleotides, the CDR3 is TGTGCCACCAGCAGGGGTGGGACTGGACTTTCCGAGCAGTACTTC.

The chain is built from TRBV28 and TRBJ1-2, with 11 bases lining up with TRBD1. With V trimmed by 2 bases and J by 2 bases, 1 base remained unmatched. The CDR3 contains 15 residues. The germline CDR1 and CDR2 sequences are MDHEN and SYDVKM. The CDR3 DNA sequence: TGTGCCAGCAGTTTAGGGACAGGGGGGAACTATGGCTACACCTTC. Protein: CASSLGTGGNYGYTF.

The chain joins TRBV2 to TRBJ1-6; 9 bases are shared with TRBD1. CDR1 and CDR2 from the germline V gene are SNHLY and FYNNEI. The CDR3 is 17 amino acids. After removal of 6 bases from V and 0 bases from J, the junction contained 6 bases not matched to a gene. CDR3 sequence: CASRTDRGSSYNSPLHF. The DNA of the CDR3 is TGTGCCAGCAGGACGGACAGGGGAAGCTCCTATAATTCACCCCTCCACTTT.

V and J are TRBV29-1 and TRBJ2-1; 13 positions match TRBD2. Germline V gene lookup returns CDR1 SQVTM and CDR2 ANQGSEA. The CDR3 runs 14 residues. V lost 7 bases to trimming and J lost 5 bases; unmatched junction nucleotides: 5. The DNA of the CDR3 is TGCAGCGGCCGACTAGCGGGGGGACACAATGAGCAGTTCTTC. The encoded protein is CSGRLAGGHNEQFF.

The sample holds a few counts of this clone. This rearrangement joins TRBV20-1 to TRBJ2-3; a possible D gene is TRBD2 (6 bases). Trimming left V 4 bases short and J 8 bases short, with 7 bases between. Germline lookup yields CDR1 DFQATT and CDR2 SNEGSKA (reference sequence). The CDR3 length is 10 residues. CDR3 in DNA: TGCAGTGCTATGCGGGGTACGCAGTATTTT. Protein sequence: CSAMRGTQYF.

This chain connects TRBV5-1 to TRBJ2-7, with 10 bases lining up with TRBD2. CDR3 length: 19 residues. In germline, CDR1 is SGHRS, CDR2 YFSETQ. V was pared by 0 bases and J by 2 bases, with 14 bases of the junction left unmatched. The chain's CDR3 is CASSLGPSGRNFAPYEQYF. CDR3 coding DNA: TGCGCCAGCAGCTTGGGGCCTAGCGGGAGAAATTTCGCCCCCTACGAGCAGTACTTC. Together with reference TRBV5-1 and TRBJ2-7, the CDR3 gives the full variable domain: KAGVTQTPRYLIKTRGQQVTLSCSPISGHRSVSWYQQTPGQGLQFLFEYFSETQRNKGNFPGRFSGRQFSNSRSEMNVSTLELGDSALYLCASSLGPSGRNFAPYEQYFGPGTRLTVT.

This sequence joins TRBV2 and TRBJ2-7; D unresolved. Germline V lookup: CDR1 SNHLY, CDR2 FYNNEI. Trimming cost V 5 bases and J 2 bases, with 10 bases left between them. The CDR3 extends over 13 amino acids. The CDR3 spells CASSSSRTYEQYF. CDR3 in DNA: TGTGCCAGCAGTTCATCGCGGACCTACGAGCAGTACTTC.

The V call is TRBV18, the J call TRBJ2-5, with 8 nucleotides matching TRBD1. Germline CDR1 is KGHSH and CDR2 is LQKENI. Unmatched junction bases numbered 12, after V lost 2 bases and J lost 1 base. The CDR3 has 18 residues. For the CDR3, the DNA is TGTGCCAGCTCACCATGGTTCGAGACAGGGGTCTTCCAAGAGACCCAGTACTTC. Protein sequence: CASSPWFETGVFQETQYF. The variable domain in full, completed from reference TRBV18 and TRBJ2-5, reads NAGVMQNPRHLVRRRGQEARLRCSPMKGHSHVYWYRQLPEEGLKFMVYLQKENIIDESGMPKERFSAEFPKEGPSILRIQQVVRGDSAAYFCASSPWFETGVFQETQYFGPGTRLLVL.

The V and J genes are TRBV6-2 or TRBV6-3 and TRBJ1-2; 9 positions agree with TRBD1. J was trimmed by 4 bases and V by 2 bases; bases with no gene match: 5. CDR1 and CDR2 from the germline V gene are MNHEY and SVGEGT. This CDR3 region has 15 residues. The CDR3 coding sequence is TGTGCCAGCAGTTACAGGGACAGGGACTTCTATGGCTACACCTTC. Protein product: CASSYRDRDFYGYTF.

The CDR3 DNA follows: TGCGCCAGCAGCTCGACAGGGGCCAACTCTGGAAACACCATATATTTT. It translates to CASSSTGANSGNTIYF. The rearrangement joins TRBV5-1 to TRBJ1-3; the match to TRBD1 covers 8 bases. Germline assignment: CDR1 SGHRS and CDR2 YFSETQ. CDR3 length equals 16 residues. The V and J ends lost 3 bases and 0 bases, in that order; junction bases with no gene match: 5.

The J gene is TRBJ1-2, the V gene TRBV5-5; 8 bases are a match to TRBD1. Germline V gene lookup returns CDR1 SGHKS and CDR2 YYEKEE (reference sequence). The CDR3 consists of 15 residues. Trimming at V came to 4 bases and at J to 8 bases, leaving 13 bases not matched to a gene. The CDR3 spells CASSPVGQVFDGYTF. In nucleotides, the CDR3 is TGTGCCAGCAGCCCTGTGGGACAGGTATTCGACGGCTACACCTTC.

V is TRBV7-2 and J is TRBJ1-2; 7 bases map to TRBD1. This CDR3 has 13 amino acids. The germline CDR1 and CDR2 sequences are SGHTA and FQGNSA. The V segment lost 5 bases and the J segment 5 bases; nucleotides outside the gene matches: 5. The CDR3 protein is CASSRGTEYGYTF. The CDR3 nucleotides are TGTGCCAGCAGCAGGGGGACAGAGTATGGCTACACCTTC. Drawing the rest from reference TRBV7-2 and TRBJ1-2, the complete variable domain is GAGVSQSPSNKVTEKGKDVELRCDPISGHTALYWYRQSLGQGLEFLIYFQGNSAPDKSGLPSDRFSAERTGGSVSTLTIQRTQQEDSAVYLCASSRGTEYGYTFGSGTRLTVV.

This clone was counted between two and nine times. This chain joins TRBV9 and TRBJ1-1, with D unresolved. Trimming removed 0 bases from V and 3 bases from J, with 9 bases in between. There are 14 residues in the CDR3. Germline assignment: CDR1 SGDLS and CDR2 YYNGEE. CDR3 sequence: CASSVGAGDTEAFF. CDR3 DNA: TGTGCCAGCAGCGTAGGGGCCGGCGACACTGAAGCTTTCTTT.

To note about this clone: Other nucleotide sequences in the sample specify the same CDR3. The chain carries TRBV11-2 and TRBJ1-2; D possibly corresponds to TRBD1 (5 bases). Per the germline V gene, CDR1 is SGHAT and CDR2 is FQNNGV. The CDR3 totals 13 residues. V was trimmed by 1 base and J by 2 bases, leaving 5 bases between them. This CDR3 is CASSLGQNYGYTF. In nucleotides, the CDR3 is TGTGCCAGCAGCTTAGGACAGAACTATGGCTACACCTTC. Combining the CDR3 with reference TRBV11-2 and TRBJ1-2 gives the whole variable domain EAGVAQSPRYKIIEKRQSVAFWCNPISGHATLYWYQQILGQGPKLLIQFQNNGVVDDSQLPKDRFSAERLKGVDSTLKIQPAKLEDSAVYLCASSLGQNYGYTFGSGTRLTVV.

The chain links TRBV7-3 to TRBJ2-6; possibly TRBD1 for D (5 bases). V was trimmed by 5 bases and J by 4 bases, leaving 12 bases between them. Germline V gives CDR1 SGHTA, CDR2 FQGTGA. CDR3 length equals 15 residues. CDR3 region: CASSPQGSGANVLTF. CDR3 in DNA: TGTGCCAGCAGCCCTCAGGGATCCGGGGCCAACGTCCTGACTTTC.

The chain has TRBV3-1 (or the pseudogene TRBV3-2) and TRBJ2-5; tentatively, D is TRBD1 (5 bases). This CDR3 has 15 amino acids. Germline V gene data show CDR1 as LGHDT and CDR2 as YNNKEL (reference sequence). Trimming stripped 0 bases from V and 0 bases from J, with 8 bases between. The CDR3 DNA follows: TGTGCCAGCAGCCAAGATCGGACACACCAAGAGACCCAGTACTTC. This encodes CASSQDRTHQETQYF.

This clone has at least ten counts. V gene TRBV2 combines with J gene TRBJ1-5; unclear D gene. The ends were cut back, 2 bases at V and 1 base at J, with 9 bases in the middle. CDR3 length equals 15 residues. Germline CDR1 and CDR2: SNHLY and FYNNEI. The CDR3 coding sequence is TGTGCCAGCAGTGAACTGGCAATAAGCAATCAGCCCCAGCATTTT. This translates into CASSELAISNQPQHF.

The V gene is TRBV2, the J gene TRBJ2-5, with D hard to call. This CDR3 has 14 amino acids. Germline CDR1 SNHLY, CDR2 FYNNEI. Trimming took 5 bases from V and 5 from J, leaving 15 bases between them. CDR3 bases: TGTGCCAGCAGTATTGACGGCCCGGAGGAGACCCAGTACTTC. Translation: CASSIDGPEETQYF.

The chain uses TRBV5-1 and TRBJ2-3; maybe TRBD1 (5 bases). Germline-derived CDR1 and CDR2 are SGHRS and YFSETQ. The CDR3 extends over 17 amino acids. Trimming took off 2 bases at V and 3 bases at J, with 19 bases between the two ends. Written as DNA, the CDR3 is TGCGCCAGCAGCTTAAGGTTCCAGGGTGGGTTGACAGATACGCAGTATTTT. Its translation is CASSLRFQGGLTDTQYF.

Here the CDR3 reads CASSIQRGNEKLFF. Written as DNA, the CDR3 is TGTGCCAGTAGTATTCAGCGGGGTAATGAAAAACTGTTTTTT. The chain has TRBV19 and TRBJ1-4; no clear D gene. V was trimmed by 3 bases and J by 4 bases, leaving 9 bases between them. The V gene's germline CDR1 is LNHDA and CDR2 SQIVND (reference sequence). This CDR3 is built from 14 residues.

The V gene is TRBV19, the J gene TRBJ1-4, with D unresolved. Trimming shortened V by 7 bases and J by 0 bases, and 12 bases separated the two germline ends. This CDR3 contains 15 residues. CDR1 is LNHDA and CDR2 is SQIVND in the germline V gene (reference sequence). The CDR3 coding sequence is TGTGCCAGTACCCGAGGATTTGCAACTAATGAAAAACTGTTTTTT. Translation: CASTRGFATNEKLFF.

CDR3 loop: CASRQLAGGEETQYF. For the CDR3, the DNA is TGTGCCAGCAGACAACTAGCGGGGGGCGAAGAGACCCAGTACTTC. This chain uses TRBV2 with TRBJ2-5, with 12 bases lining up with TRBD2. The germline V gene encodes CDR1 SNHLY and CDR2 FYNNEI. With 6 bases clipped from V and 3 bases from J, the junction kept 5 bases outside the gene matches. The CDR3 is 15 residues long.

The gene calls are TRBV5-5 and TRBJ2-7; possibly TRBD2 for D (5 bases). Germline assignment: CDR1 SGHKS and CDR2 YYEKEE (reference sequence). V was cut by 0 bases and J by 4 bases, with 14 bases left in between. The CDR3 loop spans 15 amino acids. The CDR3 is CASSLVASTGYEQYF. The DNA for the CDR3 is TGTGCCAGCAGCTTGGTTGCTAGCACGGGATACGAGCAGTACTTC.

The rearrangement joins TRBV27 to TRBJ2-3; 8 bases match TRBD2. V lost 3 bases, J lost 3 bases, and 5 bases stayed unmatched. The CDR3 has 15 amino acids. Germline CDR1 MNHEY, CDR2 SMNVEV (reference sequence). CDR3 nucleotides: TGTGCCAGCAGTTTGAGGGCTAGCGGGACAGATACGCAGTATTTT. Its translation: CASSLRASGTDTQYF.

This clone was counted a single time. J is TRBJ2-2 and V is TRBV11-2; D uncertain. This CDR3 spans 13 amino acids. Trimming removed 5 bases from V and 6 bases from J, with 10 bases in between. Germline-derived CDR1 and CDR2 are SGHAT and FQNNGV. In DNA, the CDR3 is TGTGCCAGCAGCCCTCCCGCGGCCGGGGAGCTGTTTTTT. Amino acid sequence: CASSPPAAGELFF.

The CDR3 protein is CASSGDRGEETQYF. DNA for the CDR3: TGTGCCAGCAGTGGGGACAGGGGGGAAGAGACCCAGTACTTC. V and J are TRBV12-1 and TRBJ2-5; the listed D gene, TRBD1, was not tested against the DNA. TRBV12-1 is flagged as a pseudogene. This CDR3 has 14 amino acids.

The table lists this clone with a count of one. The chain links TRBV5-1 to TRBJ2-2, with 10 bases that match TRBD1. V trimming: 7 bases; J trimming: 0 bases; junction bases outside the gene matches: 3. The length of the CDR3 is 15 residues. CDR1 is SGHRS and CDR2 is YFSETQ in the germline V gene. This CDR3 reads CASGQGGTNTGELFF. For the CDR3, the DNA is TGCGCCAGCGGACAGGGGGGGACGAACACCGGGGAGCTGTTTTTT. Full variable domain (missing parts from reference TRBV5-1 and TRBJ2-2): KAGVTQTPRYLIKTRGQQVTLSCSPISGHRSVSWYQQTPGQGLQFLFEYFSETQRNKGNFPGRFSGRQFSNSRSEMNVSTLELGDSALYLCASGQGGTNTGELFFGEGSRLTVL.

The genes are TRBV6-2 or TRBV6-3 and TRBJ2-7; D perhaps matches TRBD1 (6 bases). The V gene lost 6 bases and the J gene lost 0 bases, with 9 bases spanning the gap. Per germline, CDR1 MNHEY and CDR2 SVGEGT. This CDR3 has 13 residues. For the CDR3, the DNA is TGTGCCAGCAGCGAGGACAGCTCCTACGAGCAGTACTTC. Translation: CASSEDSSYEQYF.

The rearrangement joins TRBV19 to TRBJ2-7; 9 nucleotides align to TRBD2. Germline V lookup: CDR1 LNHDA, CDR2 SQIVND (reference sequence). The CDR3 is 15 amino acids. V lost 0 bases to trimming and J lost 5 bases; unmatched junction nucleotides: 5. The CDR3 DNA is TGTGCCAGTAGTATAGATAGCGGGAGTCGGAACGAGCAGTACTTC. Its translation is CASSIDSGSRNEQYF.